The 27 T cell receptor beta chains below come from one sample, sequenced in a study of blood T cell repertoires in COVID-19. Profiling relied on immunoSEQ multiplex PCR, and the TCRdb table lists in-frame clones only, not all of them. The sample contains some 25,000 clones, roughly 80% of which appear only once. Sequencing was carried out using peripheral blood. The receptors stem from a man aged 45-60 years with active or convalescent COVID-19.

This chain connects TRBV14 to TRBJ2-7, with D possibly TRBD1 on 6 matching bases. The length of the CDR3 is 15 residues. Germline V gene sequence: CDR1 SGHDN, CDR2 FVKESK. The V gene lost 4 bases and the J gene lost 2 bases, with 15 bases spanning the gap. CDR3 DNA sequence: TGTGCCAGCAGCCGTCTGACAGGTCGAACCTACGAGCAGTACTTC. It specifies CASSRLTGRTYEQYF.

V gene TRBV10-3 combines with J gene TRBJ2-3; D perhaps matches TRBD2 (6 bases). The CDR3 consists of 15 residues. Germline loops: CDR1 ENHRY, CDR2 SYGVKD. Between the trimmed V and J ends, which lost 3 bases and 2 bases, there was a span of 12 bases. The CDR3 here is CAISEPRLDTDTQYF. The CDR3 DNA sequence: TGTGCCATCAGTGAACCGAGACTAGACACAGATACGCAGTATTTT.

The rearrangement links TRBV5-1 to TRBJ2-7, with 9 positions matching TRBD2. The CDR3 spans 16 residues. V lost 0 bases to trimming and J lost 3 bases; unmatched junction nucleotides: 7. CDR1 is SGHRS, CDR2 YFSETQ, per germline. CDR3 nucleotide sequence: TGCGCCAGCAGCTTGGGCGGGACTAGCAGTCTCTACGAGCAGTACTTC. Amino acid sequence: CASSLGGTSSLYEQYF.

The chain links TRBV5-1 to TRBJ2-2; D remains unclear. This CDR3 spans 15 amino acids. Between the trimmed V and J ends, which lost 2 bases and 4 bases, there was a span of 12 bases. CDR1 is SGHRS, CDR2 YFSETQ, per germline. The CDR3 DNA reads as TGCGCCAGCAGCTTAACTGGAGTTGGCACCGGGGAGCTGTTTTTT. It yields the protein CASSLTGVGTGELFF.

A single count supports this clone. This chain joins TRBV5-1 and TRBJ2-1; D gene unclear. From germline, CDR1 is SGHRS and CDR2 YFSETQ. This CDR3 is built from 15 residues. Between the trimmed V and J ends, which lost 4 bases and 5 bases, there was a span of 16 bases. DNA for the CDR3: TGCGCCAGCAGCCGCGCCGGTGAACTCAACAATGAGCAGTTCTTC. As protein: CASSRAGELNNEQFF. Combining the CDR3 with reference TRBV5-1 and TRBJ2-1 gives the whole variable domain KAGVTQTPRYLIKTRGQQVTLSCSPISGHRSVSWYQQTPGQGLQFLFEYFSETQRNKGNFPGRFSGRQFSNSRSEMNVSTLELGDSALYLCASSRAGELNNEQFFGPGTRLTVL.

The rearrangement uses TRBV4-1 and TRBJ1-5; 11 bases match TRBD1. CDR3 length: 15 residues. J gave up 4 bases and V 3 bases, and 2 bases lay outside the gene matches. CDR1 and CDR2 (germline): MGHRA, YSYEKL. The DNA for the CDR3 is TGCGCCAGCAGCCAGGGACAGGGGGGAAATCAGCCCCAGCATTTT. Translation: CASSQGQGGNQPQHF.

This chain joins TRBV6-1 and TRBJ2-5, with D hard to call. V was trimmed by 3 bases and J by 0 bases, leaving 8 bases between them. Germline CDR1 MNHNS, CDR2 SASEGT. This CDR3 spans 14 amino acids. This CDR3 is CASSDFPNQETQYF. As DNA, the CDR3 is TGTGCCAGCAGTGATTTCCCCAACCAAGAGACCCAGTACTTC.

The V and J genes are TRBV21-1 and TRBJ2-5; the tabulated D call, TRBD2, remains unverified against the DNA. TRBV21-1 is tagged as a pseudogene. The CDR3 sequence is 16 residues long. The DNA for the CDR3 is TGTGCCAGCAGCCTGACGGGGGGGGCACTAAAAGAGACCCAGTACTTC. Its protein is CASSLTGGALKETQYF.

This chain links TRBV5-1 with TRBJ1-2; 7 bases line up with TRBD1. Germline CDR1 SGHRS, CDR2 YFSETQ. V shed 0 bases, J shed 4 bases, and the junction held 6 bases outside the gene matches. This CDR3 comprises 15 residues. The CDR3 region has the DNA TGCGCCAGCAGCTTGGCGAGGGGGCGCGGCTATGGCTACACCTTC. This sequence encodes CASSLARGRGYGYTF.

As DNA, the CDR3 is TGCGCCAGCAGTCTTGGGACAGCGAATGAAAAACTGTTTTTT. This encodes CASSLGTANEKLFF. The V gene is TRBV5-1, the J gene TRBJ1-4, with TRBD1 matching over 7 bases. CDR1 and CDR2 (germline): SGHRS, YFSETQ. V shed 5 bases, J shed 5 bases, and the junction held 6 bases outside the gene matches. The CDR3 has 14 residues.

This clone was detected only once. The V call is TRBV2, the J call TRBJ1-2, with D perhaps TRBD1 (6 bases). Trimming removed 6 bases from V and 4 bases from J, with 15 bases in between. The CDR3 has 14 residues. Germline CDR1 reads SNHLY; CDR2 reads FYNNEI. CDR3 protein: CASSNEAGAYGYTF. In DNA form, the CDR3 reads TGTGCCAGCAGCAATGAGGCAGGGGCCTATGGCTACACCTTC.

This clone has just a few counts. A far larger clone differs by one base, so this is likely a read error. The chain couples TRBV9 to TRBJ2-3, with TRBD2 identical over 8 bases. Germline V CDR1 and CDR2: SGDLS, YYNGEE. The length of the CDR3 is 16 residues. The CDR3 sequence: CARSVDLTGGADTQYF. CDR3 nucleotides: TGTGCCCGCAGCGTAGACCTGACGGGGGGGGCAGATACGCAGTATTTT.

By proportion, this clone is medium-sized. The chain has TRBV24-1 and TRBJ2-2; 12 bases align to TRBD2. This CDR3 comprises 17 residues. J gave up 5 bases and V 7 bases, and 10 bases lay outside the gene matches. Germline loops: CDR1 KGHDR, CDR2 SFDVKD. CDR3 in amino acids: CATSTLSGLAGTGELFF. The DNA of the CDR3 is TGTGCCACCAGCACATTGTCCGGACTAGCGGGGACCGGGGAGCTGTTTTTT.

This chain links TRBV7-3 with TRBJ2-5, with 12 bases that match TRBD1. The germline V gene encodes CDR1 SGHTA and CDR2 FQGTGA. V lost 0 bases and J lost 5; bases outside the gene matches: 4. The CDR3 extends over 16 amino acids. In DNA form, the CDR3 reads TGTGCCAGCAGCTTAACGGGACAGGGGGCAGGCGAGACCCAGTACTTC. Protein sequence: CASSLTGQGAGETQYF.

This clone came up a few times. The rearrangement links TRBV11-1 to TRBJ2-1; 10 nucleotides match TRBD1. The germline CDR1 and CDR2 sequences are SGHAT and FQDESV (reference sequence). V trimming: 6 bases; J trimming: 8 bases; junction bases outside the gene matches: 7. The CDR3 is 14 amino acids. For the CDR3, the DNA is TGTGCCAGCAGACCGGGACAGGGGAGCGATGAGCAGTTCTTC. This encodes CASRPGQGSDEQFF.

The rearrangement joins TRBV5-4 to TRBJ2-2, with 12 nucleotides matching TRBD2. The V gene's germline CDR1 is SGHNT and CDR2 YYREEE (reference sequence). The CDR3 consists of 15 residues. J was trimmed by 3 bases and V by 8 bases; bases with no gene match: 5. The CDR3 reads CASGTSGGYTGELFF. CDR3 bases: TGTGCCAGTGGTACTAGCGGGGGGTACACCGGGGAGCTGTTTTTT.

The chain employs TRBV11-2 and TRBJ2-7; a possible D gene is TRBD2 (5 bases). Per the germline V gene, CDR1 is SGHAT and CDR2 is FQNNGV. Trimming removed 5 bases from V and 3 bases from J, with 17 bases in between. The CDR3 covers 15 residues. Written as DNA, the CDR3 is TGTGCCAGCAGCCCAAAGCGGAACCCACTCTACGAGCAGTACTTC. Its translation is CASSPKRNPLYEQYF.

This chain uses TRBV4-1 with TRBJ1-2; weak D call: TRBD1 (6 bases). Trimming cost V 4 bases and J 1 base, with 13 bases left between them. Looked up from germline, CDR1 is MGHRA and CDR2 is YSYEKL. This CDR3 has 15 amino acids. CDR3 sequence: CASSPPDSLNYGYTF. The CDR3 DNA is TGCGCCAGCAGCCCACCGGACAGCCTTAACTATGGCTACACCTTC.

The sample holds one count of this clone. The CDR3 nucleotides read TGTGCCAGCAGGATGGTCGGACTAGCGGTCTCCTACAATGAGCAGTTCTTC. The encoded protein is CASRMVGLAVSYNEQFF. The chain is built from TRBV27 and TRBJ2-1, with 10 nucleotides matching TRBD2. From germline, CDR1 is MNHEY and CDR2 SMNVEV (reference sequence). The V and J ends lost 6 bases and 0 bases, in that order; junction bases with no gene match: 8. The CDR3 contains 17 residues.

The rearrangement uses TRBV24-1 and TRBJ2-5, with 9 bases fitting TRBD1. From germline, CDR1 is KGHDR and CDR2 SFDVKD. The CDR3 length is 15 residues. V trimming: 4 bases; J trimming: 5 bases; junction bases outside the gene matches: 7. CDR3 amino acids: CATSDSGQGGETQYF. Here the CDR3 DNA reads TGTGCCACCAGTGACTCGGGACAGGGCGGCGAGACCCAGTACTTC.

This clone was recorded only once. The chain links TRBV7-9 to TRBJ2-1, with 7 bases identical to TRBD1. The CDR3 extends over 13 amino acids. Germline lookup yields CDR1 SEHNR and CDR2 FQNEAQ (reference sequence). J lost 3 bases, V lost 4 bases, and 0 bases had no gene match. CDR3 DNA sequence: TGTGCCAGCAGCTGGGACAGCTACAATGAGCAGTTCTTC. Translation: CASSWDSYNEQFF.

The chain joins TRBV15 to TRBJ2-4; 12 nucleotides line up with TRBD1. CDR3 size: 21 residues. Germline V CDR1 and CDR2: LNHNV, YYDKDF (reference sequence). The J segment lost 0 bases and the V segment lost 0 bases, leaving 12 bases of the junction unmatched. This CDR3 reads CATSRDWASGTGGRAKNIQYF. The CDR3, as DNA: TGTGCCACCAGCAGAGATTGGGCAAGTGGGACAGGGGGCCGAGCCAAAAACATTCAGTACTTC.

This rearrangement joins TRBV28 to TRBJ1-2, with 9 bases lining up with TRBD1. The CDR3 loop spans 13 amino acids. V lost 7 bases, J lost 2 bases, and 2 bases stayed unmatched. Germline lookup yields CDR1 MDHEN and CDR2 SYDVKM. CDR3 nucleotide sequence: TGTGCCAGCACCGGGACAGGGAACTATGGCTACACCTTC. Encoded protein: CASTGTGNYGYTF.

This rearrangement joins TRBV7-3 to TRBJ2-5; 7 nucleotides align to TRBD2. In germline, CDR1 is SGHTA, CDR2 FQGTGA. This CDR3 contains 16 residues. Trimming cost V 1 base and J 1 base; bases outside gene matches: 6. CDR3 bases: TGTGCCAGCAGCTTAAGGCTAGCGGACCCCCAAGAGACCCAGTACTTC. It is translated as CASSLRLADPQETQYF.

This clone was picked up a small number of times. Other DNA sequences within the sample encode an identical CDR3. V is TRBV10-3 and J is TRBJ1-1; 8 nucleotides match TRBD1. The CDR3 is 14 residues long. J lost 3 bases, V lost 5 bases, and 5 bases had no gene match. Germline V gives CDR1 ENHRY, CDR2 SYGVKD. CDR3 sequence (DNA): TGTGCCATCAGTCAGGGGGCACGGTACACTGAAGCTTTCTTT. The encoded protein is CAISQGARYTEAFF.

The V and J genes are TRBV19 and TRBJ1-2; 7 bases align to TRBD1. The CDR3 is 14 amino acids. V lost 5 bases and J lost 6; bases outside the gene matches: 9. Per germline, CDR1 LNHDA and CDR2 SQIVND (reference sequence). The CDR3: CASSLQGLSDGYTF. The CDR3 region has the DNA TGTGCCAGTAGTTTACAGGGGTTATCCGATGGCTACACCTTC.

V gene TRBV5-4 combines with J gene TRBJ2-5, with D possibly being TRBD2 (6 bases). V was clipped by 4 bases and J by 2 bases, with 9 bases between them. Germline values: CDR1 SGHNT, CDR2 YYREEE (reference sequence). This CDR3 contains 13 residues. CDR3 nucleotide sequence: TGTGCCAGCAGCACCGGGGGACAAGAGACCCAGTACTTC. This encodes CASSTGGQETQYF.